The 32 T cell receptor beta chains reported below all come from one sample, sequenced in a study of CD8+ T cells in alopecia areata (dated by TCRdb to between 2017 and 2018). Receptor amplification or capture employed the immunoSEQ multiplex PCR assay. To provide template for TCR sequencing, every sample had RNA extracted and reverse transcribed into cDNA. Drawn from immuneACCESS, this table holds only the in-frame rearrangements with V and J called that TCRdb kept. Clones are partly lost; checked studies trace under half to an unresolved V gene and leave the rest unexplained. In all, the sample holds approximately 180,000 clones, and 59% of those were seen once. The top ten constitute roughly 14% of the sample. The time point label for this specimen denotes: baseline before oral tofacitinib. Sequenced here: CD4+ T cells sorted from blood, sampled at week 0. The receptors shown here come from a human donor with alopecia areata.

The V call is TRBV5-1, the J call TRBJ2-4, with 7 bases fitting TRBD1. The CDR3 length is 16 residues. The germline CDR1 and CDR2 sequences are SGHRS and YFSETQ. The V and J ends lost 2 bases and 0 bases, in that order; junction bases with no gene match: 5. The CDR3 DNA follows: TGCGCCAGCAGCTTCGGGGACAGAGTAGCCAAAAACATTCAGTACTTC. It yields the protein CASSFGDRVAKNIQYF.

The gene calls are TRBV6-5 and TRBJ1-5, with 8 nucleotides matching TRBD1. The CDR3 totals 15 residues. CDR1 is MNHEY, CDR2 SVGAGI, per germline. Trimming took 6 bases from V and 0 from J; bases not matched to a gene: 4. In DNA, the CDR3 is TGTGCCAGCAGACCGCAGGGGGCTAGCAATCAGCCCCAGCATTTT. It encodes CASRPQGASNQPQHF.

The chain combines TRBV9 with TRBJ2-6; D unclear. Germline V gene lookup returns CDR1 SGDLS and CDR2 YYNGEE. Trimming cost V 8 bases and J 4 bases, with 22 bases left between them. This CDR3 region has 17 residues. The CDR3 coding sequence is TGTGCCAGTGCACTTAGCCCCCTGGCGACCGGGGCCAACGTCCTGACTTTC. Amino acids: CASALSPLATGANVLTF. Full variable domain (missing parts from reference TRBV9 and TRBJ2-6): DSGVTQTPKHLITATGQRVTLRCSPRSGDLSVYWYQQSLDQGLQFLIQYYNGEERAKGNILERFSAQQFPDLHSELNLSSLELGDSALYFCASALSPLATGANVLTFGAGSRLTVL.

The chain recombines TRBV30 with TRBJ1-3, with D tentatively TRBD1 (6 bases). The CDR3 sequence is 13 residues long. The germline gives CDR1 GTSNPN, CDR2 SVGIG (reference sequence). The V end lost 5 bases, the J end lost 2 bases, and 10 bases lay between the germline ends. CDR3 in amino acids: CAWLGGPGNTIYF. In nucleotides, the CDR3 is TGTGCCTGGCTCGGGGGGCCTGGAAACACCATATATTTT.

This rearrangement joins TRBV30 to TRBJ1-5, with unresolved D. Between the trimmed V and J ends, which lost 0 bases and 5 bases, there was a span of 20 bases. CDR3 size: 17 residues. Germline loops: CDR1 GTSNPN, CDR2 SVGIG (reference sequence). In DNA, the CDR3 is TGTGCCTGGAGTGTACCCAGTTCTCATCGCCCCTATCAGCCCCAGCATTTT. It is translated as CAWSVPSSHRPYQPQHF.

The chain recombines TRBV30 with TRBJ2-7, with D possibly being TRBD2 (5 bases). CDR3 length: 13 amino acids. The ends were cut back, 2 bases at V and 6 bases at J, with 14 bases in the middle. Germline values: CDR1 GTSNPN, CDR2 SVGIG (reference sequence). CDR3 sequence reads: CAWSTTSGSEQYF. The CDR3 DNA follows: TGTGCCTGGAGTACTACTTCGGGAAGCGAGCAGTACTTC.

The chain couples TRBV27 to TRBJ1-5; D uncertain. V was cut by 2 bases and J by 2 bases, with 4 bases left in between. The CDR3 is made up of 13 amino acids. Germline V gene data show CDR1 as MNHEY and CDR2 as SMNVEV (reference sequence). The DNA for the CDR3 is TGTGCCAGCAGTTTAGGGCGCAATCAGCCCCAGCATTTT. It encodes CASSLGRNQPQHF.

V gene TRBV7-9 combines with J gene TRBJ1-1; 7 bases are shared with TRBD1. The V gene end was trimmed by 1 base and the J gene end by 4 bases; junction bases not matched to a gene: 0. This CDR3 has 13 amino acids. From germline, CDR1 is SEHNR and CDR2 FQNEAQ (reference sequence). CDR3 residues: CASSLEGATEAFF. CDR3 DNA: TGTGCCAGCAGCTTAGAGGGGGCCACTGAAGCTTTCTTT. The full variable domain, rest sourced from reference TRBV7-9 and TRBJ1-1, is DTGVSQNPRHKITKRGQNVTFRCDPISEHNRLYWYRQTLGQGPEFLTYFQNEAQLEKSRLLSDRFSAERPKGSFSTLEIQRTEQGDSAMYLCASSLEGATEAFFGQGTRLTVV.

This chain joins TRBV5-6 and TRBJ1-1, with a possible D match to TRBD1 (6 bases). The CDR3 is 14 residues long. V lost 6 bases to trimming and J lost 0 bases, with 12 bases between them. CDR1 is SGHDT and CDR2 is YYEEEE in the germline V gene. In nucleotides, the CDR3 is TGTGCCAGCACCCGACAGGAGATGAACACTGAAGCTTTCTTT. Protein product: CASTRQEMNTEAFF.

The CDR3 protein is CASSLGKQPQHF. CDR3 in DNA: TGTGCCAGCAGTTTAGGGAAACAGCCCCAGCATTTT. The genes are TRBV28 and TRBJ1-5; D is uncertain. The CDR3 runs to 12 residues. V gave up 2 bases and J gave up 7 bases, with 6 bases separating them. Germline V gene lookup returns CDR1 MDHEN and CDR2 SYDVKM.

As DNA, the CDR3 is TGTGCCAGCAGTTCCCCGGCGGTGACCTACGAGCAGTACTTC. Translated: CASSSPAVTYEQYF. V gene TRBV6-5 combines with J gene TRBJ2-7; D unclear. V shed 4 bases and J shed 2 bases, with 12 bases lying between them. This CDR3 has 14 amino acids. Germline-derived CDR1 and CDR2 are MNHEY and SVGAGI.

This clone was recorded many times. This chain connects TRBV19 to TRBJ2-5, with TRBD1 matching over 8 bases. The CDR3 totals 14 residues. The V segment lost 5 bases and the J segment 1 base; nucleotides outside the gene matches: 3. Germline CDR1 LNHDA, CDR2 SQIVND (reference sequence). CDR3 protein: CASSLTGGQETQYF. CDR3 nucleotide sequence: TGTGCCAGTAGTTTAACAGGGGGCCAAGAGACCCAGTACTTC.

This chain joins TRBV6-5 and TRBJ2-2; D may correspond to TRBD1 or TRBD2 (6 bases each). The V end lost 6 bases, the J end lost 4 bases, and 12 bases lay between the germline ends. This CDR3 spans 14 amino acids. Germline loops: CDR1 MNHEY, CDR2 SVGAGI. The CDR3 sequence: CASSDTGATGELFF. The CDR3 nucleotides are TGTGCCAGCAGCGATACGGGGGCCACCGGGGAGCTGTTTTTT.

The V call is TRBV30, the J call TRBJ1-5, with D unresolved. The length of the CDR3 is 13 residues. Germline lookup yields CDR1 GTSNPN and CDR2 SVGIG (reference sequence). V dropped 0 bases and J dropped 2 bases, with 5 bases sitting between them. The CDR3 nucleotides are TGTGCCTGGAGTGTCCCCGGCAATCAGCCCCAGCATTTT. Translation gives CAWSVPGNQPQHF.

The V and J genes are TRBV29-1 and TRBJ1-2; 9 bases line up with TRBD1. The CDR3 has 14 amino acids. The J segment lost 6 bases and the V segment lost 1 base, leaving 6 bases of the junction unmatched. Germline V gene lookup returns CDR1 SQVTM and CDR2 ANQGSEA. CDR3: CSVEVDRGRDGYTF. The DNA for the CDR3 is TGCAGCGTTGAAGTCGACAGGGGGAGGGATGGCTACACCTTC.

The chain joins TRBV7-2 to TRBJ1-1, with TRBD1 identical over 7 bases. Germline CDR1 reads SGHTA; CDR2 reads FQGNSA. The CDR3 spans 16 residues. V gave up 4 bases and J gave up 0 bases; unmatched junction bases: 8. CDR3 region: CASSWWGTAMNTEAFF. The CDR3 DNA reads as TGTGCCAGCAGCTGGTGGGGGACAGCGATGAACACTGAAGCTTTCTTT. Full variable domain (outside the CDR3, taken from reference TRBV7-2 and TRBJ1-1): GAGVSQSPSNKVTEKGKDVELRCDPISGHTALYWYRQSLGQGLEFLIYFQGNSAPDKSGLPSDRFSAERTGGSVSTLTIQRTQQEDSAVYLCASSWWGTAMNTEAFFGQGTRLTVV.

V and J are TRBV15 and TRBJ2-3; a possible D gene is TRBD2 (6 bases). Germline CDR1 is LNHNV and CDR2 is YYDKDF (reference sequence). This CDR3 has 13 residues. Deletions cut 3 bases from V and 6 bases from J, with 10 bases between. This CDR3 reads CATSRGLSDTQYF. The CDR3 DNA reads TGTGCCACCAGCAGGGGACTCTCGGATACGCAGTATTTT.

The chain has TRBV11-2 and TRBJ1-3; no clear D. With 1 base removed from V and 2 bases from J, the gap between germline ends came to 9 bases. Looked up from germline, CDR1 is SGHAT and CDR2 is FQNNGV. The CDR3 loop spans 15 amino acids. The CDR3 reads CASSLGAVTGNTIYF. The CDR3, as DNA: TGTGCCAGCAGCTTAGGGGCCGTTACTGGAAACACCATATATTTT.

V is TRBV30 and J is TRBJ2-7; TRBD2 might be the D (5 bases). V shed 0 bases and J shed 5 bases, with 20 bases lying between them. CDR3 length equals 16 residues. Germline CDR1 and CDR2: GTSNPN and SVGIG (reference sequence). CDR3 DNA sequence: TGTGCCTGGAGTGTATTCCCAGCGGAGGTAGTGGACGAGCAGTACTTC. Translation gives CAWSVFPAEVVDEQYF. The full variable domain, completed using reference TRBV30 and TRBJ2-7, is SQTIHQWPATLVQPVGSPLSLECTVEGTSNPNLYWYRQAAGRGLQLLFYSVGIGQISSEVPQNLSASRPQDRQFILSSKKLLLSDSGFYLCAWSVFPAEVVDEQYFGPGTRLTVT.

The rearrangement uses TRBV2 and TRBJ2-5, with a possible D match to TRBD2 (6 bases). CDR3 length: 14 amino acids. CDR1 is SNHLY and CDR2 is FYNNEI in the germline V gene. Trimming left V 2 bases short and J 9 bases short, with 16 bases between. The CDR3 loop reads CASSESSNRRAQYF. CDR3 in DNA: TGTGCCAGCAGTGAAAGTAGTAATCGGAGGGCCCAGTACTTC.

This CDR3 is CASSTQAYSYNEQFF. The CDR3 DNA sequence: TGTGCCAGCAGCACCCAGGCTTACTCCTACAATGAGCAGTTCTTC. J is TRBJ2-1 and V is TRBV7-2; no definite D call. The CDR3 loop spans 15 amino acids. V was shortened by 5 bases and J by 0 bases, with 11 bases between the two germline ends. Per the germline V gene, CDR1 is SGHTA and CDR2 is FQGNSA.

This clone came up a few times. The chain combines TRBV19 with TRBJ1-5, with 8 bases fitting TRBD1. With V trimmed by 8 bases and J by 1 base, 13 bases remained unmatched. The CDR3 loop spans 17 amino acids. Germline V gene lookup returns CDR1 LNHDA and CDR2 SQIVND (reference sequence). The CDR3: CASGDRDRRRSNQPQHF. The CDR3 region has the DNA TGTGCCAGTGGGGACCGGGACAGGAGAAGAAGCAATCAGCCCCAGCATTTT.

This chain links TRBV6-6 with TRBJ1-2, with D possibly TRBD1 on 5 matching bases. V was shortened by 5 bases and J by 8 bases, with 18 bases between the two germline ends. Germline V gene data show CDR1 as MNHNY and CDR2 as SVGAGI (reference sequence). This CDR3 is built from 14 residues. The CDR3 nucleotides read TGTGCCAGCAGTCATAGGACACCCCCAGCAGGCTACACCTTC. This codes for CASSHRTPPAGYTF.

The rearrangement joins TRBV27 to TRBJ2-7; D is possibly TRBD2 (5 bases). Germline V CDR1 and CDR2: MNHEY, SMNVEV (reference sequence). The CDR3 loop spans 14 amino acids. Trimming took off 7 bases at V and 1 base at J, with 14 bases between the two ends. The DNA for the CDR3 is TGTGCCAGCACCCAGACAAGGACTTCCTACGAGCAGTACTTC. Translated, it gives CASTQTRTSYEQYF.

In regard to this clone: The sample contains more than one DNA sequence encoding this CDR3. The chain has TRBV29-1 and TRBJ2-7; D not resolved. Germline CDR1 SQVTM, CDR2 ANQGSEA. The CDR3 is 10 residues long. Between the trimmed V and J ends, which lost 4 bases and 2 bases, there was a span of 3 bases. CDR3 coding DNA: TGCAGCGTTGGGACCTACGAGCAGTACTTC. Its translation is CSVGTYEQYF.

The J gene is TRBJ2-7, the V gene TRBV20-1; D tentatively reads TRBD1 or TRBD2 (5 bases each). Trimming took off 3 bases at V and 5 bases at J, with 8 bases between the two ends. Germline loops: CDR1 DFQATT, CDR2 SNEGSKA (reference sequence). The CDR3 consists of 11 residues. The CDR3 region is CSARGRDEQYF. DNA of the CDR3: TGCAGTGCTAGGGGACGCGACGAGCAGTACTTC.

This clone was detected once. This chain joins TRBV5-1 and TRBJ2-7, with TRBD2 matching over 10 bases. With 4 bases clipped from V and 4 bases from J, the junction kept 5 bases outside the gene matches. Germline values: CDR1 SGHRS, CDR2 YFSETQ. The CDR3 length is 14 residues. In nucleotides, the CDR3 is TGCGCCAGCAGCAGCACTAGCGGGGATTACGAGCAGTACTTC. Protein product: CASSSTSGDYEQYF. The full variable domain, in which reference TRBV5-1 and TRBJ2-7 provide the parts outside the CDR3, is KAGVTQTPRYLIKTRGQQVTLSCSPISGHRSVSWYQQTPGQGLQFLFEYFSETQRNKGNFPGRFSGRQFSNSRSEMNVSTLELGDSALYLCASSSTSGDYEQYFGPGTRLTVT.

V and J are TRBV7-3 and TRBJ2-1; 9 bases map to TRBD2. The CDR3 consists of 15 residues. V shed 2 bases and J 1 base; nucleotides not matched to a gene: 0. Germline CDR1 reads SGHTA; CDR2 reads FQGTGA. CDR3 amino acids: CASSLLAGSYNEQFF. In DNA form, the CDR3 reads TGTGCCAGCAGCTTACTAGCGGGGTCCTACAATGAGCAGTTCTTC.

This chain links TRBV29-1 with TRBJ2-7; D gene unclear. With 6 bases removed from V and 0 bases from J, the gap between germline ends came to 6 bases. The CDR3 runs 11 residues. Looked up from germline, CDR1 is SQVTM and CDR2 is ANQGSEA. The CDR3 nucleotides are TGCAGCGTGGTAAGCTCCTACGAGCAGTACTTC. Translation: CSVVSSYEQYF.

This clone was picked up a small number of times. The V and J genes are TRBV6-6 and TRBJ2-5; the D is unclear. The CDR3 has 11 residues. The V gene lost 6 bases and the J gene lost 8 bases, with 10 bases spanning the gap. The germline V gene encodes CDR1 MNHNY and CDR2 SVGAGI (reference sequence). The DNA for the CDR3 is TGTGCCAGCAGGAGCGATAATACCCAGTACTTC. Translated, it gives CASRSDNTQYF.

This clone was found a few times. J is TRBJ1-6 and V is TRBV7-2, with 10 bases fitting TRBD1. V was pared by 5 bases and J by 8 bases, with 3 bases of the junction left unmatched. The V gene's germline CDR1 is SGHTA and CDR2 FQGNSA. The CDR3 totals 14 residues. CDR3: CASSGDRGYSPLHF. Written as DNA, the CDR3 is TGTGCCAGCAGCGGGGACAGGGGATATTCACCCCTCCACTTT.

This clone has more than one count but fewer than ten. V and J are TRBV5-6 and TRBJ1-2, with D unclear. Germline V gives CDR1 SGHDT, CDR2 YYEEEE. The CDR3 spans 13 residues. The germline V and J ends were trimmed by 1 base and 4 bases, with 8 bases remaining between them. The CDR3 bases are TGTGCCAGCAGCTTGTCAGCGGCCTATGGCTACACCTTC. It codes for CASSLSAAYGYTF.